Below are 28 T cell receptor beta chains sequenced from a single sample in a study of blood T cell repertoires in COVID-19. Sequencing used immunoSEQ multiplex PCR; TCRdb keeps in-frame clones, though not all of them. The sample has 200,000 to 250,000 clones, roughly nine tenths seen once; the top ten hold roughly 2.8%. Sample: PBMCs or T cells enriched from blood (not recorded which). These receptors were obtained from a woman between 25 and 40 years old who had recovered from COVID-19.

The chain is built from TRBV7-2 and TRBJ1-1; weak D call: TRBD1 (5 bases). Germline CDR1 and CDR2: SGHTA and FQGNSA. The germline V and J ends were trimmed by 3 bases and 2 bases, with 10 bases remaining between them. The length of the CDR3 is 14 residues. The CDR3 DNA reads as TGTGCCAGCAGCTTGGGGCACGCCAACACTGAAGCTTTCTTT. Translation gives CASSLGHANTEAFF. Complete variable domain (other parts from reference TRBV7-2 and TRBJ1-1): GAGVSQSPSNKVTEKGKDVELRCDPISGHTALYWYRQSLGQGLEFLIYFQGNSAPDKSGLPSDRFSAERTGGSVSTLTIQRTQQEDSAVYLCASSLGHANTEAFFGQGTRLTVV.

This clone was counted many times. The CDR3 DNA is TGTGCCAGCAGCTTAACCGCAGGGTCCGACTACGAGCAGTACTTC. Its translation is CASSLTAGSDYEQYF. The chain recombines TRBV7-9 with TRBJ2-7; D is perhaps TRBD1 (5 bases). The germline V and J ends were trimmed by 2 bases and 3 bases, with 14 bases remaining between them. The germline V gene has CDR1 SEHNR and CDR2 FQNEAQ (reference sequence). This CDR3 is 15 amino acids long.

The chain joins TRBV4-3 to TRBJ1-5, with D possibly TRBD1 on 6 matching bases. Germline V gene lookup returns CDR1 LGHNA and CDR2 YSLEER. This CDR3 has 14 amino acids. V was cut by 1 base and J by 7 bases, with 11 bases left in between. The CDR3 region is CASSQGPGGQPQHF. Written as DNA, the CDR3 is TGCGCCAGCAGCCAAGGCCCGGGGGGCCAGCCCCAGCATTTT.

For the CDR3, the DNA is TGCGCCAGCAGCCAACACTCGGCGGGGGGATCCAATGAGCAGTTCTTC. Amino acids: CASSQHSAGGSNEQFF. The chain uses TRBV4-1 and TRBJ2-1, with 8 nucleotides matching TRBD2. The CDR3 contains 16 residues. Germline V gene sequence: CDR1 MGHRA, CDR2 YSYEKL. V trimming: 2 bases; J trimming: 6 bases; junction bases outside the gene matches: 9.

This chain joins TRBV14 and TRBJ1-2, with no clear D. This CDR3 is built from 14 residues. V gave up 4 bases and J gave up 2 bases, with 11 bases separating them. CDR1 and CDR2 from the germline V gene are SGHDN and FVKESK. CDR3 DNA: TGTGCCAGCAGCCCTCGTACGGGGAACTATGGCTACACCTTC. Its translation: CASSPRTGNYGYTF.

CDR3 in amino acids: CASSLVGGQGTGANVLTF. The DNA for the CDR3 is TGCGCCAGCAGCTTGGTGGGGGGACAGGGCACTGGGGCCAACGTCCTGACTTTC. The chain combines TRBV5-1 with TRBJ2-6; 9 bases are a match to TRBD1. After removal of 0 bases from V and 2 bases from J, the junction contained 6 bases not matched to a gene. The CDR3 has 18 amino acids. Germline loops: CDR1 SGHRS, CDR2 YFSETQ.

The V gene is TRBV3-1 (or the pseudogene TRBV3-2), the J gene TRBJ2-5, with D tentatively TRBD1 (5 bases). The CDR3 runs 13 residues. V lost 7 bases and J lost 5, with 14 bases in between. Germline CDR1 LGHDT, CDR2 YNNKEL (reference sequence). The CDR3 nucleotides read TGTGCCAGCACTCCTACATCAGGGGAGACCCAGTACTTC. Translating gives CASTPTSGETQYF.

V is TRBV12-3 or TRBV12-4 and J is TRBJ1-2; TRBD1 aligns across 9 bases. The V gene end was trimmed by 6 bases and the J gene end by 6 bases; junction bases not matched to a gene: 2. This CDR3 is 12 amino acids long. The CDR3 reads CASRGQGNGYTF. In DNA form, the CDR3 reads TGTGCCAGCAGGGGACAGGGTAATGGCTACACCTTC.

V is TRBV5-8 and J is TRBJ2-5; tentative D call: TRBD2 (5 bases). CDR3 length: 13 amino acids. Deletions cut 0 bases from V and 5 bases from J, with 8 bases between. Germline assignment: CDR1 SGHTS and CDR2 YDEGEE. CDR3 loop: CASSLGSGETQYF. CDR3 coding DNA: TGTGCCAGCAGCTTGGGGTCGGGGGAGACCCAGTACTTC.

V is TRBV6-2 or TRBV6-3 and J is TRBJ1-5; TRBD1 matches 9 bases. CDR3 length: 15 residues. Per the germline V gene, CDR1 is MNHEY and CDR2 is SVGEGT. The J segment lost 7 bases and the V segment lost 2 bases, leaving 6 bases of the junction unmatched. CDR3 region: CASSYRTGVLQPQHF. CDR3 nucleotides: TGTGCCAGCAGTTACCGGACAGGGGTTTTGCAGCCCCAGCATTTT.

The genes are TRBV6-5 and TRBJ1-1; possible D gene TRBD1, 5 bases. This CDR3 is built from 14 residues. The germline gives CDR1 MNHEY, CDR2 SVGAGI. The V and J ends lost 2 bases and 8 bases respectively, with 15 bases between them. In DNA, the CDR3 is TGTGCCAGCAGTTACAGGTCCGACAGAGCCGAAGCTTTCTTT. Protein product: CASSYRSDRAEAFF.

This sequence joins TRBV5-6 and TRBJ1-5; D remains unclear. CDR1 and CDR2 from the germline V gene are SGHDT and YYEEEE. The CDR3 totals 14 residues. V was trimmed by 4 bases and J by 4 bases, leaving 12 bases between them. The CDR3 DNA reads as TGTGCCAGCAGCGGGCTCCGGGGTAATCAGCCCCAGCATTTT. It yields the protein CASSGLRGNQPQHF.

V and J are TRBV9 and TRBJ2-7, with 12 nucleotides matching TRBD1. CDR1 is SGDLS and CDR2 is YYNGEE in the germline V gene. V lost 3 bases and J lost 5; bases outside the gene matches: 6. This CDR3 has 15 residues. As DNA, the CDR3 is TGTGCCAGCAGCGAGGGGACAGGGGGCCTCAACGAGCAGTACTTC. It yields the protein CASSEGTGGLNEQYF. Together with reference TRBV9 and TRBJ2-7, the CDR3 gives the full variable domain: DSGVTQTPKHLITATGQRVTLRCSPRSGDLSVYWYQQSLDQGLQFLIQYYNGEERAKGNILERFSAQQFPDLHSELNLSSLELGDSALYFCASSEGTGGLNEQYFGPGTRLTVT.

V and J are TRBV15 and TRBJ1-6; 10 bases fit TRBD1. The V and J ends lost 2 bases and 8 bases, in that order; junction bases with no gene match: 3. Germline V gene lookup returns CDR1 LNHNV and CDR2 YYDKDF (reference sequence). This CDR3 has 15 amino acids. DNA of the CDR3: TGTGCCACCAGCAGAACCGGGACAGGGGATTCACCCCTCCACTTT. Residues: CATSRTGTGDSPLHF.

The V gene is TRBV7-8, the J gene TRBJ1-2; 10 bases line up with TRBD1. Per germline, CDR1 SGHVS and CDR2 FQNEAQ. CDR3 length: 19 residues. The V and J ends lost 4 bases and 2 bases, in that order; junction bases with no gene match: 16. CDR3 loop: CASSSPTGTGALYNYGYTF. In DNA form, the CDR3 reads TGTGCCAGCAGCTCCCCGACCGGGACAGGGGCCCTCTACAACTATGGCTACACCTTC.

This chain connects TRBV27 to TRBJ1-2; 7 bases are a match to TRBD1. Per the germline V gene, CDR1 is MNHEY and CDR2 is SMNVEV (reference sequence). The V segment lost 6 bases and the J segment 4 bases; nucleotides outside the gene matches: 8. There are 14 residues in the CDR3. CDR3: CASRVGGDSYGYTF. The CDR3 DNA is TGTGCCAGCAGGGTAGGTGGGGACAGCTATGGCTACACCTTC.

At least ten counts were recorded for this clone. V usage is TRBV6-4 and J usage is TRBJ1-6; 8 bases map to TRBD1. V was clipped by 5 bases and J by 5 bases; unmatched bases: 2. Germline CDR1 and CDR2: MRHNA and SNTAGT. The CDR3 length is 14 residues. The CDR3 sequence: CASSSDRDNSPLHF. For the CDR3, the DNA is TGTGCCAGCAGTTCGGACAGGGATAATTCACCCCTCCACTTT.

The chain links TRBV7-3 to TRBJ2-3; 7 positions match TRBD2. The CDR3 contains 15 residues. Germline loops: CDR1 SGHTA, CDR2 FQGTGA. The V gene end was trimmed by 2 bases and the J gene end by 3 bases; junction bases not matched to a gene: 5. The CDR3 sequence is CASSLGGVRTDTQYF. DNA for the CDR3: TGTGCCAGCAGCTTAGGGGGGGTCAGGACAGATACGCAGTATTTT.

This clone was found a few times. The rearrangement joins TRBV5-4 to TRBJ1-2, with no clear D. Trimming removed 3 bases at V and 10 bases at J, with 13 bases between. Germline V CDR1 and CDR2: SGHNT, YYREEE (reference sequence). The CDR3 contains 12 residues. CDR3 sequence (DNA): TGTGCCAGCAGCTCCCAGGTCGATCACTACACCTTC. Its translation is CASSSQVDHYTF.

The CDR3 DNA reads as TGTGCCAGCCAGGGGCAGGAGCACACCGGGGAGCTGTTTTTT. Residues: CASQGQEHTGELFF. The chain recombines TRBV2 with TRBJ2-2; possibly TRBD1 for D (6 bases). V shed 8 bases and J shed 3 bases, with 13 bases lying between them. The germline V gene has CDR1 SNHLY and CDR2 FYNNEI. This CDR3 comprises 14 residues.

The chain carries TRBV7-2 and TRBJ2-7; D ambiguous. Trimming stripped 1 base from V and 5 bases from J, with 9 bases between. CDR1 is SGHTA, CDR2 FQGNSA, per germline. The CDR3 totals 13 residues. The CDR3 region has the DNA TGTGCCAGCAGCTTAGATCGTCTCCACGAGCAGTACTTC. Translated, it gives CASSLDRLHEQYF.

This chain links TRBV16 with TRBJ1-2; no firm D call. The CDR3 totals 11 residues. Germline assignment: CDR1 KGHSY and CDR2 FQNENV. The V end was cut by 5 bases, the J end by 6 bases, with 7 bases between. This CDR3 reads CASSGGDGYTF. In DNA form, the CDR3 reads TGTGCCAGCAGCGGAGGAGATGGCTACACCTTC.

Concerning this clone itself: The sample has other DNA sequences that encode this CDR3 too. The V and J genes are TRBV5-1 and TRBJ2-3; D unclear. V was cut by 4 bases and J by 3 bases, with 12 bases left in between. Germline V lookup: CDR1 SGHRS, CDR2 YFSETQ. The CDR3 consists of 14 residues. Written as DNA, the CDR3 is TGCGCCAGCAGCCTTGAGGCTGGAACAGATACGCAGTATTTT. Its protein is CASSLEAGTDTQYF.

J is TRBJ1-5 and V is TRBV5-6; D unresolved. Trimming cost V 0 bases and J 5 bases, with 9 bases left between them. The CDR3 extends over 14 amino acids. CDR1 SGHDT and CDR2 YYEEEE come from the germline V gene. The CDR3: CASSLASSDQPQHF. The CDR3 DNA follows: TGTGCCAGCAGCTTGGCCAGCAGCGATCAGCCCCAGCATTTT. The full variable domain, its missing parts supplied by reference TRBV5-6 and TRBJ1-5, is DAGVTQSPTHLIKTRGQQVTLRCSPKSGHDTVSWYQQALGQGPQFIFQYYEEEERQRGNFPDRFSGHQFPNYSSELNVNALLLGDSALYLCASSLASSDQPQHFGDGTRLSIL.

This chain joins TRBV27 and TRBJ1-1; D is possibly TRBD1 (5 bases). CDR1 is MNHEY, CDR2 SMNVEV, per germline (reference sequence). CDR3 length: 16 amino acids. Trimming pared 0 bases from V and 0 bases from J, leaving 11 bases between. The DNA of the CDR3 is TGTGCCAGCAGTTTATCGCGGGGGGAGCTGAACACTGAAGCTTTCTTT. It yields the protein CASSLSRGELNTEAFF.

The V gene is TRBV6-5, the J gene TRBJ2-5; 8 bases match TRBD1. V was pared by 6 bases and J by 3 bases, with 3 bases of the junction left unmatched. The CDR3 is made up of 13 amino acids. Per germline, CDR1 MNHEY and CDR2 SVGAGI. The CDR3 reads CASSMGQEETQYF. The CDR3 region has the DNA TGTGCCAGCAGCATGGGACAGGAAGAGACCCAGTACTTC.

The rearrangement links TRBV12-3 or TRBV12-4 to TRBJ2-2; D remains ambiguous. The V end lost 2 bases, the J end lost 1 base, and 2 bases lay between the germline ends. The CDR3 has 13 residues. The CDR3 loop is CASSLQNTGELFF. The CDR3, as DNA: TGTGCCAGCAGTTTACAGAACACCGGGGAGCTGTTTTTT.

The gene calls are TRBV10-3 and TRBJ1-1; tentative D call: TRBD1 (5 bases). The CDR3 runs 15 residues. Trimming pared 0 bases from V and 7 bases from J, leaving 15 bases between. CDR1 and CDR2 (germline): ENHRY, SYGVKD. The CDR3 loop is CAISESLSGKSEAFF. CDR3 DNA: TGTGCCATCAGTGAGTCATTGTCAGGGAAGAGTGAAGCTTTCTTT.